This is a list of T cell receptor beta chains from one sample in a study of T cells in localized non-small cell lung cancer. TCRdb keeps only in-frame clones here, not all; method: immunoSEQ multiplex PCR. The sample carries 30,000 or so clones, over 80% recorded once. The material was peripheral blood, obtained before any cancer treatment. The receptors come from a female donor older than 55 with stage I lung adenocarcinoma. The CDR3 runs from the conserved cysteine through the conserved F or W. A D gene is named only where the DNA matches it firmly.

D	J	V	DNA	CDR3
.	TRBJ2-1	TRBV11-3	TGTGCCAGCAGCTTCCACGCGCCTTACAATGAGCAGTTCTTC	CASSFHAPYNEQFF
.	TRBJ1-5	TRBV19	TGTGCCAGTAGTCCAGGGGTTGCCCTCGGGCCCCAGCATTTT	CASSPGVALGPQHF
TRBD2	TRBJ2-7	TRBV14	TGTGCCAGCAGCCGGGGGTCTAGCGGGGGAGAGCAGTACTTC	CASSRGSSGGEQYF
.	TRBJ2-3	TRBV7-2	TGTGCCAGCAGCTTAGTAGGTTTGGTGGGGGGCCTGACAGATACGCAGTATTTT	CASSLVGLVGGLTDTQYF
.	TRBJ2-1	TRBV7-8	TGTGCCAGCAGTGTACTACAGGGGAGGGGGCAGTTCTTC	CASSVLQGRGQFF
.	TRBJ2-5	TRBV27	TGTGCCAGCAGTTTAGCAGGGCCCGGGGGGACCCAGTACTTC	CASSLAGPGGTQYF
TRBD2	TRBJ2-5	TRBV5-1	TGCGCCAGCAGCTCGGGAGCCACTAGCGGCCAAGAGACCCAGTACTTC	CASSSGATSGQETQYF
TRBD2	TRBJ2-1	TRBV7-2	TGTGCCAGCAGCTTACAGGTTGGGCTAGCGGTAGGAGGCGAGCAGTTCTTC	CASSLQVGLAVGGEQFF
TRBD2	TRBJ2-1	TRBV5-1	TGCGCCAGCAGCTTGGGTGCGGGGGGGCAGGATGAGCAGTTCTTC	CASSLGAGGQDEQFF
.	TRBJ1-1	TRBV20-1	TGCAGTGCTAGTGAGTTTTATGAAGCTTTCTTT	CSASEFYEAFF
TRBD1	TRBJ1-2	TRBV6-5	TGTGCCAGCCGGCGCGGGGGACAGGGGGCGGGTGGCTACACCTTC	CASRRGGQGAGGYTF